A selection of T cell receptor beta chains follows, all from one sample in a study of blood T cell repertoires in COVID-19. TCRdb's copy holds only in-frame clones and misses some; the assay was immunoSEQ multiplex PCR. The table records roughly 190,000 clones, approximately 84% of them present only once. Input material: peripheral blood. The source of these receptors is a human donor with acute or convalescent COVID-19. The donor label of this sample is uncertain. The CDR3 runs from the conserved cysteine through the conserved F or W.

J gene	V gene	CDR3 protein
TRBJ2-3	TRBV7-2	CASSSPTSGHIGADTQYF
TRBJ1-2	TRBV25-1	CASSRDSANYGYTF
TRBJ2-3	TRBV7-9	CASNLPRGPTDTQYF
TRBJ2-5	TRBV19	CASSIPSETQYF
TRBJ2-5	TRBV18	CASSPKLAGGIGETQYF
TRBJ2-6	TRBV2	CASRPDTGANVLTF
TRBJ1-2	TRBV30	CAWSVAGTRYGYTF
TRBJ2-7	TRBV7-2	CASSLARLSSRTSGRASGQYF
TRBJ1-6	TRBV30	CAWSVQGEASPLHF
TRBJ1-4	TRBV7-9	CASSLGQGQGHEKLFF
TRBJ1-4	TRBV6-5	CASSKQGKYEKLFF
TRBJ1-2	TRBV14	CASSGGLKGKSNYGYTF
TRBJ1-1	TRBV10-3	CAISESAGVRTEAFF
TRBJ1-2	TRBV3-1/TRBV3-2	CASSQGRTGGFGGYTF
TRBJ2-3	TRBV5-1	CASSLGGGSTDTQYF
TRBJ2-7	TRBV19	CASSNGQGAFGEQYF
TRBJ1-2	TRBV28	CASRGTGGAGAYGYTF
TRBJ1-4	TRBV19	CASSQSRGPNEKLFF